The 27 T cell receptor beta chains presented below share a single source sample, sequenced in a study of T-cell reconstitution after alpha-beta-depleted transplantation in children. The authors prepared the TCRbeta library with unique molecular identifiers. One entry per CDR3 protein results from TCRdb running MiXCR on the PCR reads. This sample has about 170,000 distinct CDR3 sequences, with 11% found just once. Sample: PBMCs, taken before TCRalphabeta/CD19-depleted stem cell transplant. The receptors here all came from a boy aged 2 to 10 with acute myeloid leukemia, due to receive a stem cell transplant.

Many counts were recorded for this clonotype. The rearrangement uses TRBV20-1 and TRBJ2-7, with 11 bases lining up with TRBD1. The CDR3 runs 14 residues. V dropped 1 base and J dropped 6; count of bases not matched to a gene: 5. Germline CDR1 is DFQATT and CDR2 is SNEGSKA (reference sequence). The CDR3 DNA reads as TGCAGTGCTAGAGTTGGACAGGGGGCGGTCGAGCAGTACTTC. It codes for CSARVGQGAVEQYF.

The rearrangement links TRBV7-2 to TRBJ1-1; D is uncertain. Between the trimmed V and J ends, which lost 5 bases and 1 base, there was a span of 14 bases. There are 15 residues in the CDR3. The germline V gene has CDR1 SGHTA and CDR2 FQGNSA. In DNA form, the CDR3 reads TGTGCCAGCAGCCGAACACCCAACCCGAACACTGAAGCTTTCTTT. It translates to CASSRTPNPNTEAFF.

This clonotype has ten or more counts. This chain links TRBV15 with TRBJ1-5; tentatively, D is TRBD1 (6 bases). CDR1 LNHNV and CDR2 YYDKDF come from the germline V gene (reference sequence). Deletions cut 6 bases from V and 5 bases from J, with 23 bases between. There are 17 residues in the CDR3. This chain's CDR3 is CATRGEGQGSPYQPQHF. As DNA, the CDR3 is TGTGCCACCAGAGGCGAGGGGCAGGGGAGTCCATATCAGCCCCAGCATTTT.

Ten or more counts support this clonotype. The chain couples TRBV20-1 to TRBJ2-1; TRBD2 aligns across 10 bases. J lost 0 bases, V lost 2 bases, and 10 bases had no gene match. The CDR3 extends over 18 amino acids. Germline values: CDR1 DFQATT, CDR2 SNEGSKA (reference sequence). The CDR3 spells CSARSLSGGASSYNEQFF. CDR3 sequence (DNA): TGCAGTGCTAGATCCCTAAGCGGGGGGGCGAGCTCCTACAATGAGCAGTTCTTC.

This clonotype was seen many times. The CDR3 sequence is CASSLGREIYNEQFF. The CDR3 DNA sequence: TGTGCCAGCAGTTTAGGAAGGGAAATCTACAATGAGCAGTTCTTC. This chain joins TRBV12-3 or TRBV12-4 and TRBJ2-1; no firm D call. The CDR3 has 15 residues. V was trimmed by 1 base and J by 3 bases, leaving 10 bases between them.

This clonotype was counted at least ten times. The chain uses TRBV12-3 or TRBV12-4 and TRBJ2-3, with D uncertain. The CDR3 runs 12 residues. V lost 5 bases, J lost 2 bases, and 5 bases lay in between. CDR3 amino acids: CASSDSTDTQYF. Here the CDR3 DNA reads TGTGCCAGCAGTGACTCCACAGATACGCAGTATTTT.

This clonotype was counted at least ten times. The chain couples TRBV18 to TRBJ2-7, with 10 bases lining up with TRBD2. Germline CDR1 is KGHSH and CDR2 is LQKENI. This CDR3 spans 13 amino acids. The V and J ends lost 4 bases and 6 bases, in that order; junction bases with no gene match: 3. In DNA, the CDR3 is TGTGCCAGCTCACTGTCTAGCGGGAGCGAGCAGTACTTC. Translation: CASSLSSGSEQYF.

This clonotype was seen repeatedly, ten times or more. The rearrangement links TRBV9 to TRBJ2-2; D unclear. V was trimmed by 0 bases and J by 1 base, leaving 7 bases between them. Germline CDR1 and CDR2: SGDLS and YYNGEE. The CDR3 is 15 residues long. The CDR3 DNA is TGTGCCAGCAGCGTAGCCTCAGGGAACACCGGGGAGCTGTTTTTT. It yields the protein CASSVASGNTGELFF. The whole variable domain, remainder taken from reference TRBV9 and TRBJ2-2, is DSGVTQTPKHLITATGQRVTLRCSPRSGDLSVYWYQQSLDQGLQFLIQYYNGEERAKGNILERFSAQQFPDLHSELNLSSLELGDSALYFCASSVASGNTGELFFGEGSRLTVL.

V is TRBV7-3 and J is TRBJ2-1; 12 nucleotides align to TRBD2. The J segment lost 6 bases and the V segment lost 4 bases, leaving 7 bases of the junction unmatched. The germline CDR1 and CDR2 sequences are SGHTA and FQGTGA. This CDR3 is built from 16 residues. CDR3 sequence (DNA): TGTGCCAGCAGCTCGCCGGGACTAGCGGGCCTCAATGAGCAGTTCTTC. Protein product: CASSSPGLAGLNEQFF.

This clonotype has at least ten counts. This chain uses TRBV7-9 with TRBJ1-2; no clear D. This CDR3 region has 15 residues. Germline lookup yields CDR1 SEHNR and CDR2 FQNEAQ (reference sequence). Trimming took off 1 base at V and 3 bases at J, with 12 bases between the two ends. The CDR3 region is CASSLVGPTHYGYTF. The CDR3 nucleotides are TGTGCCAGCAGCTTAGTTGGGCCCACCCACTATGGCTACACCTTC.

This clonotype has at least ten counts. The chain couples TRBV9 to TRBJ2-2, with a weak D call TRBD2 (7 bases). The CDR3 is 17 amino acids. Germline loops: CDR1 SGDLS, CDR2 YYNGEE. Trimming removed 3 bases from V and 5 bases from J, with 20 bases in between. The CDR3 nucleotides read TGTGCCAGCAGCGCCCCCAAAGGGGGGGGAGGGACCGGGGAGCTGTTTTTT. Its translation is CASSAPKGGGGTGELFF.

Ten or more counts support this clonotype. The CDR3 region is CASSGLANNYEQYF. The DNA for the CDR3 is TGCGCCAGCAGCGGACTAGCGAATAACTACGAGCAGTACTTC. This sequence joins TRBV5-1 and TRBJ2-7; 9 bases map to TRBD2. With 4 bases clipped from V and 3 bases from J, the junction kept 5 bases outside the gene matches. The V gene's germline CDR1 is SGHRS and CDR2 YFSETQ. The CDR3 runs 14 residues. Full variable domain (rest looked up from reference TRBV5-1 and TRBJ2-7): KAGVTQTPRYLIKTRGQQVTLSCSPISGHRSVSWYQQTPGQGLQFLFEYFSETQRNKGNFPGRFSGRQFSNSRSEMNVSTLELGDSALYLCASSGLANNYEQYFGPGTRLTVT.

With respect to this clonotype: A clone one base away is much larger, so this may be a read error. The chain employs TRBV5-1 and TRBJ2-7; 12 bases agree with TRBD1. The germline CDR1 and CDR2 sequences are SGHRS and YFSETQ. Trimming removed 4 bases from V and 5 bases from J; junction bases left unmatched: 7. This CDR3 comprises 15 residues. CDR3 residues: CASSAGTGGGHEQYF. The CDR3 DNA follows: TGCGCCAGCAGCGCCGGGACAGGGGGCGGCCACGAGCAGTACTTC.

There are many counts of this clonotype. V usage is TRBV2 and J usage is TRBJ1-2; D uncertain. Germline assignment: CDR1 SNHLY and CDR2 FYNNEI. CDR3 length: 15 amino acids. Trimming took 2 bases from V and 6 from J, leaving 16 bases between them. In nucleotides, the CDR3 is TGTGCCAGCAGTGAATCTCTCGGGCTGATCGATGGCTACACCTTC. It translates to CASSESLGLIDGYTF.

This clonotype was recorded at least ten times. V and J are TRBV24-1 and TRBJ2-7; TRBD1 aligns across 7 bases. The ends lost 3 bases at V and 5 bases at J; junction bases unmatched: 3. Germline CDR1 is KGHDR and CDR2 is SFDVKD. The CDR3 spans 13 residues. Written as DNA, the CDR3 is TGTGCCACCAGTGATCACAGGGGCGACGAGCAGTACTTC. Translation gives CATSDHRGDEQYF.

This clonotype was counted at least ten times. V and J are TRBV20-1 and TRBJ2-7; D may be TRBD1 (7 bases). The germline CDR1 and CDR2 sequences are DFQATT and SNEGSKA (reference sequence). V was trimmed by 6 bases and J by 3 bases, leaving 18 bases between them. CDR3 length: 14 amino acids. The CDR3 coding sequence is TGCAGTGCCCCCGAGCGGGCAGGGGGCTACGAGCAGTACTTC. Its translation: CSAPERAGGYEQYF.

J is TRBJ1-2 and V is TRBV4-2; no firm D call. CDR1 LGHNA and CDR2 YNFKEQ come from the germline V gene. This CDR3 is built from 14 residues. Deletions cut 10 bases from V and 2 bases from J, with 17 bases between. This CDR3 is CAMGPGFLNYGYTF. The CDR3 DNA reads TGTGCCATGGGCCCCGGTTTTCTCAACTATGGCTACACCTTC.

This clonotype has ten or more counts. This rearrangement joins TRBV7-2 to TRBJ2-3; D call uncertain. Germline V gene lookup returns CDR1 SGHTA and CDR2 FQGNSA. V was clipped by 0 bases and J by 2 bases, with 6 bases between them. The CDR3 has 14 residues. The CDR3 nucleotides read TGTGCCAGCAGCTTAGCACAGTTCACAGATACGCAGTATTTT. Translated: CASSLAQFTDTQYF.

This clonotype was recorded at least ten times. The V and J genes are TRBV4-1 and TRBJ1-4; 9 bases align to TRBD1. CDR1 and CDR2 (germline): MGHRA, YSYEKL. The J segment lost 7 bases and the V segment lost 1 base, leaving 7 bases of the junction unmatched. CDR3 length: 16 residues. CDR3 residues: CASSQGTGTGTEKLFF. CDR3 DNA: TGCGCCAGCAGCCAAGGCACCGGGACAGGGACTGAAAAACTGTTTTTT.

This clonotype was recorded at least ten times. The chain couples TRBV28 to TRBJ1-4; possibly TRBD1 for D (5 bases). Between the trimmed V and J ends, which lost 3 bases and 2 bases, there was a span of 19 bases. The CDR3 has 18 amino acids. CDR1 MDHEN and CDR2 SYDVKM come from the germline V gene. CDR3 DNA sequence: TGTGCCAGCAGTTTCCCAGGGCCAGGAGTGGGGACTAATGAAAAACTGTTTTTT. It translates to CASSFPGPGVGTNEKLFF.

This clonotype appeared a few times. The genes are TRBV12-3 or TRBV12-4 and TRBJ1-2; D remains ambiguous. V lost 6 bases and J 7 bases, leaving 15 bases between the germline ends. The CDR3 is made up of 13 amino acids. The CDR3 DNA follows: TGTGCCAGCAGCCTTTTACGAGGCGGTGGCTACACCTTC. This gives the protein CASSLLRGGGYTF.

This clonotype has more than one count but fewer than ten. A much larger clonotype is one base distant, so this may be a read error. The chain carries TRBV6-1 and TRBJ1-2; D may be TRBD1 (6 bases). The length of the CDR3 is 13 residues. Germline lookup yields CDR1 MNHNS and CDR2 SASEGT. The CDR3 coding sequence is TGTGCCACCACCTTAGACAGGAACTATGGCTACCCCTTC. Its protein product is CATTLDRNYGYPF.

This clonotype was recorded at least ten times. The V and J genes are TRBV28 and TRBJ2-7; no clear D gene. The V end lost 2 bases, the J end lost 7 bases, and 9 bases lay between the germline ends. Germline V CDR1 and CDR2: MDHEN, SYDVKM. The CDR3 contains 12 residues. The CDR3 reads CASSLLRAEQYF. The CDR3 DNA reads TGTGCCAGCAGTTTACTAAGAGCGGAGCAGTACTTC.

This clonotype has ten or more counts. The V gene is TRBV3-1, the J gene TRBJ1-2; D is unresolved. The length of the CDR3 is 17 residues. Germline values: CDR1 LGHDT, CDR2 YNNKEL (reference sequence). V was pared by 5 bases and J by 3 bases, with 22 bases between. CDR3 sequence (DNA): TGTGCCAGCAGCGATGTAAGCCTTGGAGGCAGCCACTATGGCTACACCTTC. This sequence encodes CASSDVSLGGSHYGYTF.

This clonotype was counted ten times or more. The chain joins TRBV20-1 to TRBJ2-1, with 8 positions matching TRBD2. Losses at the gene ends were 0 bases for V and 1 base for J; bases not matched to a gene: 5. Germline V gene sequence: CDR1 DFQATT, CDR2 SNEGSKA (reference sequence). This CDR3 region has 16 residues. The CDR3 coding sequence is TGCAGTGCTAGAGATGATACGGGAGGGTCCTACAATGAGCAGTTCTTC. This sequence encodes CSARDDTGGSYNEQFF.

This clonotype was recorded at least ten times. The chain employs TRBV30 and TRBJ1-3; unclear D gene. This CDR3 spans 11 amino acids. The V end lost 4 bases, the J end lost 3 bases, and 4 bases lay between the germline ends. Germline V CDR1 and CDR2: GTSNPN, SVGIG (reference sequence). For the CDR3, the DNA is TGTGCCTGGAATGATGGAAACACCATATATTTT. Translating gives CAWNDGNTIYF. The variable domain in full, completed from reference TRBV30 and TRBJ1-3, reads SQTIHQWPATLVQPVGSPLSLECTVEGTSNPNLYWYRQAAGRGLQLLFYSVGIGQISSEVPQNLSASRPQDRQFILSSKKLLLSDSGFYLCAWNDGNTIYFGEGSWLTVV.

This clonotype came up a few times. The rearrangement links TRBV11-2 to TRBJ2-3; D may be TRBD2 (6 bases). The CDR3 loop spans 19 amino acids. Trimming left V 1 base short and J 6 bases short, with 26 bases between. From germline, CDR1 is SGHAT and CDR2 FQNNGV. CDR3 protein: CASSLGTIRAMYGSDTQYF. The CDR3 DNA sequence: TGTGCCAGCAGCTTAGGGACGATACGAGCGATGTACGGGAGCGATACGCAGTATTTT.